This T cell receptor (beta chain) was captured by sequencing in a study of metastatic and nonmetastatic thyroid tumors (dated by TCRdb to 2019 to 2021). With regard to the full study: Repertoires from peripheral blood and from tumor or nodule tissue samples of malignant and benign thyroid patients were compared. Summary of the overall study and its limitations: TCR beta diversity was reported as significantly higher in malignant tumors than in benign nodules, in both blood and tumor samples.

Before undergoing thyroid surgery, none of the patients had been given any kind of treatment. Patient clinical samples collected from the early 2010s to the late 2010s were retrospectively analysed using T-cell receptor beta sequencing. V gives up 3 bases and J gives up 10 bases, and the segment between their germline ends measures 15 bases. Reading from cysteine to phenylalanine, the CDR3 counts 13 amino acids. Just the 39-base CDR3 DNA is kept, in frame starting at base 1. Looking up the germline V gene yields CDR1 MNHNS and CDR2 SASEGT. The library was built by means of PCR. The instrument given in TCRdb is Illumina HiSeq 4000. High-throughput sequencing was used to profile the TCR beta-chain CDR3 region of each patient. From the authors' description of their analysis: CDR3 differences across clinicopathological groups were used to build a classifier for discriminating distant-metastatic papillary thyroid cancer patients. The Shannon index was used to measure repertoire diversity, and the Morisita-Horn index was used to measure how similar tumor and blood repertoires were. In-frame beta chains were kept once TCRdb had trimmed the public reads at Q25 with fastp and called clones with MiXCR. TCRdb, rather than the study authors, made the V and J calls. The sample table lists about 25,000 clones, 20% to 25% of them with a count of one. Clones ranked in the top ten supply about 4% of the sample.

This clone is assessed as medium-sized (0.01 to 0.1%). Its specific antigen is unknown. Base qualities were left out, and no much larger clone turns up one base away. Material for sequencing was adjacent normal tissue. The chain joins TRBV6-1 to TRBJ1-1; no D gene can be assigned with confidence. The sequence was collected from a female donor with papillary thyroid cancer or a benign thyroid nodule (not recorded which). Some clones in this sample may be carry-over from other donors' samples. The CDR3 protein sequence reads: CASSDSLRIGAFF. In nucleotide form, the sequence is TGTGCCAGCAGTGATTCGCTCCGTATTGGAGCTTTCTTT.